The source of this T cell receptor beta chain is a study of blood T cell dynamics during melanoma immunotherapy. The CDR3 has 18 residues. As to time point: pre-treatment baseline. Every bulk PBMC sample received the same 350 ng of DNA. Assay: immunoSEQ multiplex PCR; the TCRdb copy retains only in-frame clones and omits some. The data show some 13,000 clones, with around 84% seen just once and almost 4.5% held by the top ten. The receptor's source is a human donor with melanoma. Sequenced material: blood, taken from a patient treated with checkpoint blockade. The chain combines TRBV21-1 with TRBJ2-1; no check of the table's D call, TRBD2, against the DNA was made. TRBV21-1 is a pseudogene. The CDR3 is CASSKVVQRDISYNEQFF. The DNA of the CDR3 is TGTGCCAGCAGCAAAGTGGTACAGCGGGACATCTCCTACAATGAGCAGTTCTTC.